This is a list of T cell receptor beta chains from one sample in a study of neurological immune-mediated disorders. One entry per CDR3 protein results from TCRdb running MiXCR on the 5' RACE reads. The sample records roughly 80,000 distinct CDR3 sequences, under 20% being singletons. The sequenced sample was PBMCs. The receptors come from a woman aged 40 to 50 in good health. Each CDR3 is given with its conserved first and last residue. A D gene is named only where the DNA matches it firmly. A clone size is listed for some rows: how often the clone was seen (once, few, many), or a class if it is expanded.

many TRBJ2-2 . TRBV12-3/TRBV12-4 TGTGCCAGCAGTTTAAGGAACACCGGGGAGCTGTTTTTT CASSLRNTGELFF
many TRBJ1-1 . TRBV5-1 TGCGCCAGCAGCCTCCAAGGGAACACTGAAGCTTTCTTT CASSLQGNTEAFF
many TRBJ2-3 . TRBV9 TGTGCCAGCAGCGTTCCGGACAACACAGATACGCAGTATTTT CASSVPDNTDTQYF
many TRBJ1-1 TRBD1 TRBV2 TGTGCCAGCAGTGATGGACAGGGGAAAACTGAAGCTTTCTTT CASSDGQGKTEAFF
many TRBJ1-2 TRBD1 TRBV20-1 TGCAGTGCTAGTCCCGGGACAGAGTCCTATGGCTACACCTTC CSASPGTESYGYTF
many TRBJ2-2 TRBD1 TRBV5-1 TGCGCCAGCAGCTTGGTGGCGACAGGGACGACCGGGGAGCTGTTTTTT CASSLVATGTTGELFF
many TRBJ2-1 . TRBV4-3 TGCGCCAGCAGCCAAGATCTGGTGACTGGCTCCTACAATGAGCAGTTCTTC CASSQDLVTGSYNEQFF
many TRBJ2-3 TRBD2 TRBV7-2 TGTGCCAGCAGCTTAAGCGGGGCCGCTGGTGATACGCAGTATTTT CASSLSGAAGDTQYF
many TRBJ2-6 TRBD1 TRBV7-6 TGTGCCAGCAGCTCCCCCGGAGGACAGGGACCATTCTCTGGGGCCAACGTCCTGACTTTC CASSSPGGQGPFSGANVLTF
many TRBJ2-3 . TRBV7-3 TGTGCCAGCAGCTTAAGGGCAGACGCAGATACGCAGTATTTT CASSLRADADTQYF
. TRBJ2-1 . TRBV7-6 TGTGCCAGCAGCTCCGATCGGGGGAAGTTGGCCAATGAGCAGTTCTTC CASSSDRGKLANEQFF
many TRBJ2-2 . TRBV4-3 TGCGCCAGCAGCCCTCGGGACCGCGGGGAGCTGTTTTTT CASSPRDRGELFF
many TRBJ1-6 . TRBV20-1 TGCAGTGCTAGAGATAGGATGGCAGGGGAAGGTTCACCCCTCCACTTT CSARDRMAGEGSPLHF
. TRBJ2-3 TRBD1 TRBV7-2 TGTGCCAGCAGCTTAGAGGGACAGGGGGCTTATACGCAGTATTTT CASSLEGQGAYTQYF
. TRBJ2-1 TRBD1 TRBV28 TGTGCCAGCAGGGCGACAGGGGTGCGGTTCTTC CASRATGVRFF
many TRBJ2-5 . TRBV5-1 TGCGCCAGCAGCAACCAGGCCGGGAGCTCAGAGACCCAGTACTTC CASSNQAGSSETQYF
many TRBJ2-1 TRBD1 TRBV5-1 TGCGCCAGCAGCTCCGGGACAGGTTACAATGAGCAGTTCTTC CASSSGTGYNEQFF
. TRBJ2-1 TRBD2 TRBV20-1 TGCAGTGCTACTACCCAGACTAGCCACTCCTACAATGAGCAGTTCTTC CSATTQTSHSYNEQFF
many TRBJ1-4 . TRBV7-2 TGTGCCAGCAGCTTAGCCCCTTCACAGGGACCAACTAATGAAAAACTGTTTTTT CASSLAPSQGPTNEKLFF
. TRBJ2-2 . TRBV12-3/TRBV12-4 TGTGCCAGCACATCCCCGGGACTTCAGGGCTCCCCCGGCGGGGAGCTGTTTTTT CASTSPGLQGSPGGELFF
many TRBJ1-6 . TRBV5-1 TGCGCCAGCAGCTTGGAAGACAGGAGATCTTTTAATTCACCCCTCCACTTT CASSLEDRRSFNSPLHF
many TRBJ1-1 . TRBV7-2 TGTGCCAGCAGCCCCGGGACGTATAATGAAGCTTTCTTT CASSPGTYNEAFF
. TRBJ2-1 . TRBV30 TGTGCCTGGAGCCCCCGAAATAGGCCCTACAATGAGCAGTTCTTC CAWSPRNRPYNEQFF
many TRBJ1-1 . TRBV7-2 TGTGCCAGCAGCTTAGAGTACGGGGACACTGAAGCTTTCTTT CASSLEYGDTEAFF
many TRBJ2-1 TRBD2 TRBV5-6 TGTGCCAGCAGCCCTCAGACTAGCGGATACTACAATGAGCAGTTCTTC CASSPQTSGYYNEQFF
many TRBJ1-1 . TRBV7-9 TGTGCCAGCAGCCAGACCTTGAACACTGAAGCTTTCTTT CASSQTLNTEAFF
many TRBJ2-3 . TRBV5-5 TGTGCCAGCAGCTCCTACAACGGGGCTGCAGATACGCAGTATTTT CASSSYNGAADTQYF
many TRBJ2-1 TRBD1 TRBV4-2 TGTGCCAGCAGCCAAGGCGAGGGGACAGGAGACAATGAGCAGTTCTTC CASSQGEGTGDNEQFF
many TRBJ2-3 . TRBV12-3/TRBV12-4 TGTGCCAGCACTCCAATTAGCACAGATACGCAGTATTTT CASTPISTDTQYF
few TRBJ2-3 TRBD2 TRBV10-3 TGTGCCATCAGCTTGACTAGCGGGGGGGCTGCAGATACGCAGTATTTT CAISLTSGGAADTQYF
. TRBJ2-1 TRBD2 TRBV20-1 TGCAGTGCTGTAGCGGGGGCCCTACAGAGCTACAATGAGCAGTTCTTC CSAVAGALQSYNEQFF
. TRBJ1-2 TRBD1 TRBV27 TGTGCCAGCAGTTTGAACGACAGGGACTATGGCTACACCTTC CASSLNDRDYGYTF
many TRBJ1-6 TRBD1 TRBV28 TGTGCCAGCACCCCCCCCCCAGACAGGGCGGGTAATTCACCCCTCCACTTT CASTPPPDRAGNSPLHF
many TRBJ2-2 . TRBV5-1 TGCGCCAGCAGTAAAGGACAGGAGGGAACCGGGGAGCTGTTTTTT CASSKGQEGTGELFF
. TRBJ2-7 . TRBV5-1 TGCGCCAGCAGCCCAGGAGGGCTACCGTCGGCCGAGCAGTACTTC CASSPGGLPSAEQYF
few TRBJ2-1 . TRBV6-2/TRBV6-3 TGTGCCAGCAGTAAGTACAATGAGCAGTTCTTC CASSKYNEQFF
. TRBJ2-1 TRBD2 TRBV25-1 TGTGCCAGCAGTGAATACTTTAGCGGGAGGGCCAATGAGCAGTTCTTC CASSEYFSGRANEQFF
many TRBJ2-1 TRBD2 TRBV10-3 TGTGCCATCAGTGAGGGGGGGGGTAGCCCTCATAACAATGAGCAGTTCTTC CAISEGGGSPHNNEQFF
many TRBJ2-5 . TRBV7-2 TGTGCCAGCTCTCTTGTGGGTAACGACCAAGAGACCCAGTACTTC CASSLVGNDQETQYF
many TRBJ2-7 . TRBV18 TGTGCCAGCTCACCACCGGGCAGGAGCCAATACGAGCAGTACTTC CASSPPGRSQYEQYF